This is a list of T cell receptor beta chains from one sample in a study of CD8 T cells in Susac syndrome. Each CDR3 protein is one row after TCRdb ran MiXCR on the immunoSEQ multiplex PCR reads. Here the sample spans about 200,000 distinct CDR3 sequences, 91% being singletons. The sequencing input was CD4+ T cells from PBMCs. These receptors originate from a human donor with Susac syndrome. Both conserved end residues are part of each CDR3. The D gene is left open where the match is weak. The size of a clone is reported for some rows only, either as once, few or many, or as a class for expanded clones.

>TRBV20-1|-|once|TRBJ1-4
CSKRNEKLFF
TGCAGTAAGAGGAATGAAAAACTGTTTTTT
>TRBV5-1|-|-|TRBJ2-3
CASSLEGRASTDTQYF
TGCGCCAGCAGCTTGGAAGGCAGAGCTTCCACAGATACGCAGTATTTT
>TRBV5-4|-|few|TRBJ1-2
CASSSGQNYGYTF
TGTGCCAGCAGTTCCGGACAGAACTATGGCTACACCTTC
>TRBV2|TRBD2|-|TRBJ2-2
CASSEVQRGTGELFF
TGTGCCAGCAGTGAAGTTCAGCGGGGGACCGGGGAGCTGTTTTTT
>TRBV5-1|-|-|TRBJ2-7
CASSLGDRTAYTYEQYF
TGCGCCAGCAGCTTGGGAGACCGGACAGCTTACACTTACGAGCAGTACTTC
>TRBV15|TRBD2|few|TRBJ2-7
CATSSLTSGSHEQYF
TGTGCCACCAGCAGCCTGACTAGCGGGAGCCACGAGCAGTACTTC
>TRBV6-5|-|-|TRBJ1-5
CASRRDSTLNQPQHF
TGTGCCAGCAGGAGAGACAGTACCCTCAATCAGCCCCAGCATTTT
>TRBV18|-|-|TRBJ2-7
CASSPRSASSYEQYF
TGTGCCAGCTCACCACGTTCAGCAAGCTCCTACGAGCAGTACTTC
>TRBV29-1|TRBD1|few|TRBJ2-7
CSVTSGTGSHEQYF
TGCAGCGTTACTTCGGGGACAGGGTCCCACGAGCAGTACTTC
>TRBV19|TRBD2|-|TRBJ2-1
CASSIGTSGSGNNEQFF
TGTGCCAGTAGTATCGGGACTAGCGGGAGCGGGAACAATGAGCAGTTCTTC
>TRBV3-1|TRBD1|-|TRBJ1-5
CASSPLRGQGAQQPQHF
TGTGCCAGCAGCCCTCTTAGGGGACAGGGGGCGCAGCAGCCCCAGCATTTT
>TRBV30|-|-|TRBJ1-1
CACGRVNTEAFF
TGTGCCTGCGGACGGGTGAACACTGAAGCTTTCTTT
>TRBV3-1|-|-|TRBJ1-1
CASSQVSGVEAFF
TGTGCCAGCAGCCAAGTATCAGGTGTTGAAGCTTTCTTT
>TRBV7-9|-|once|TRBJ2-2
CASSLLWGAGELFF
TGTGCCAGCAGCTTACTTTGGGGGGCCGGGGAGCTGTTTTTT
>TRBV7-9|-|-|TRBJ1-3
CASSLALMGAGNTIYF
TGTGCCAGCAGCTTAGCGCTAATGGGCGCGGGAAACACCATATATTTT
>TRBV11-1|TRBD1|-|TRBJ2-7
CASSSLSGGYEQYF
TGTGCCAGCAGCTCCCTATCAGGGGGCTACGAGCAGTACTTC
>TRBV5-1|-|-|TRBJ2-2
CASSLGDSRMDTGELFF
TGCGCCAGCAGCTTGGGAGATTCTAGAATGGACACCGGGGAGCTGTTTTTT
>TRBV30|-|-|TRBJ1-1
CAWTSLTEAFF
TGTGCCTGGACGAGCCTCACTGAAGCTTTCTTT
>TRBV30|-|-|TRBJ1-2
CAWSATGNYGYTF
TGTGCCTGGAGCGCCACAGGGAACTATGGCTACACCTTC
>TRBV10-3|TRBD2|-|TRBJ2-1
CAFKTSGSNEQFF
TGTGCCTTCAAAACTAGCGGGAGCAATGAGCAGTTCTTC
>TRBV27|-|-|TRBJ1-1
CASSGGSTEAFF
TGTGCCAGCAGCGGGGGAAGCACTGAAGCTTTCTTT
>TRBV11-1|TRBD1|-|TRBJ1-1
CASSTRTGGIGRKTEAFF
TGTGCCAGCAGCACACGGACAGGGGGGATCGGGAGGAAGACTGAAGCTTTCTTT
>TRBV18|TRBD1|once|TRBJ1-1
CASSPSRQGAIINTEAFF
TGTGCCAGCTCACCCTCGCGACAGGGGGCAATCATTAACACTGAAGCTTTCTTT
>TRBV20-1|TRBD1|-|TRBJ2-7
CSATGTGNYEQYF
TGCAGTGCCACCGGGACAGGCAACTACGAGCAGTACTTC
>TRBV27|TRBD1|-|TRBJ2-1
CASTPGQTSHNEQFF
TGTGCCAGCACCCCGGGACAGACGTCCCACAATGAGCAGTTCTTC
>TRBV5-1|TRBD2|-|TRBJ2-7
CASSLGLAGGVYEQYF
TGCGCCAGCAGCTTGGGACTAGCGGGAGGCGTCTACGAGCAGTACTTC
>TRBV29-1|TRBD2|-|TRBJ2-5
CSVLAGGGWETQYF
TGCAGCGTCTTAGCGGGAGGTGGGTGGGAGACCCAGTACTTC
>TRBV7-2|-|-|TRBJ2-3
CASSFYGGATDTQYF
TGTGCCAGCAGCTTCTATGGAGGAGCCACAGATACGCAGTATTTT
>TRBV20-1|-|-|TRBJ1-5
CSVSADQPQHF
TGCAGTGTATCAGCGGATCAGCCCCAGCATTTT
>TRBV7-3|TRBD1|-|TRBJ2-1
CASSLGTGNNEQFF
TGTGCCAGCAGCTTAGGGACAGGGAACAATGAGCAGTTCTTC
>TRBV19|TRBD1|-|TRBJ1-5
CASSHRDRENQPQHF
TGTGCCAGTAGTCACCGGGACAGGGAGAATCAGCCCCAGCATTTT
>TRBV28|-|-|TRBJ2-3
CASSSYGTDTQYF
TGTGCCAGCAGTTCGTACGGCACAGATACGCAGTATTTT